The present T cell receptor (beta chain) was sequenced within a study of Ad26.COV2.S vaccination and SARS-CoV-2 variants. Looking at the study overall: Within the COV1001 Ad26.COV2.S trial arm, the donor was enrolled. Whole-study results and caveats: People given the vaccine had a wider spike-specific TCR breadth than placebo recipients did. Substantial breadth in spike-specific CD8+ and CD4+ T cell responses was reportedly seen after vaccination. Non-spike TCR breadth did not differ much between vaccine and placebo recipients.

With regard to this clone: Its antigen is still unknown.

Germline CDR1 LNHDA, CDR2 SQIVND (reference sequence). This CDR3 spans 14 amino acids. V lost 1 base and J lost 7, with 14 bases in between. Treatment described: roughly 20 received Ad26.COV2.S at low or high dose, single or two shots; 5 received placebo; per-sample allocation not given. The study sampled participants on day 63 after the first vaccine or placebo injection. Sequenced by immunoSEQ multiplex PCR; TCRdb stores in-frame clones only, minus some. This table holds 200,000 to 300,000 clones, 70% to 90% found once. Sequences were derived from peripheral blood, sampled in a trial of Ad26.COV2.S vaccine versus placebo. This sequence joins TRBV19 and TRBJ2-7; tentative D call: TRBD2 (6 bases). The origin of this receptor is a person between 18 and 59 years old who received the Ad26.COV2.S COVID-19 vaccine or a placebo. The CDR3 loop reads CASSIAGSRGEQYV. The CDR3 DNA is TGTGCCAGTAGTATAGCGGGGTCCCGGGGGGAGCAGTACGTC.